The rows below give T cell receptor beta chains drawn from one sample of a study of OX40 agonist ivuxolimab in advanced cancers. The table came from immunoSEQ multiplex PCR; TCRdb's copy has only in-frame clones and leaves some out. This sample has under 55,000 clones, with about 90% found just once. Sequencing used CD4+ or CD8+ T cells sorted from blood, obtained in a trial of the OX40 agonist ivuxolimab. These receptor sequences come from an adult with an advanced solid tumor such as melanoma, head and neck, liver or kidney cancer. Each CDR3 is given with its conserved first and last residue. Each record gives: V gene, CDR3 protein.

V: TRBV10-1
CDR3: CASSESIGTHRGEAFF

V: TRBV29-1
CDR3: CSVEIRQGMVGNTIYF

V: TRBV29-1
CDR3: CSVCTGTGDQPQHF

V: TRBV25-1
CDR3: CASRQTSVETQYF

V: TRBV27
CDR3: CASSFIGLFNNGYTF

V: TRBV6-4
CDR3: CASKRTVNTEAFF

V: TRBV27
CDR3: CASSNPWGEQYF

V: TRBV9
CDR3: CASSVRDRGSNEKLFF

V: TRBV19
CDR3: CASSKRTGRFGLNTEAFF

V: TRBV2
CDR3: CASSEAGSGGAYEQFF

V: TRBV6-5
CDR3: CASSYFFAGRRAEAFF

V: TRBV30
CDR3: CAWSVPGHGGYGYTF

V: TRBV7-6
CDR3: CASSDRLAGGRNEQFF

V: TRBV7-9
CDR3: CASSFRGYSNEKLFF

V: TRBV30
CDR3: CAWSQGQMNTEAFF

V: TRBV6-6
CDR3: CASSRQGVNTEAFF

V: TRBV5-1
CDR3: CASSQRPGTSGRDTQYF

V: TRBV6-6
CDR3: CASRTGVDNSPLHF

V: TRBV18
CDR3: CASSPSRRSMEKLFF

V: TRBV2
CDR3: CASSVQGTNNEQFF

V: TRBV5-4
CDR3: CASSLEIYGNTEAFF

V: TRBV10-1
CDR3: CASSPAGVQDTQYF

V: TRBV5-4
CDR3: CASSPTTALNTEAFF

V: TRBV5-1
CDR3: CASSSGGTTPTDTQYF

V: TRBV4-1
CDR3: CASSLQQHERNTIYF

V: TRBV10-1
CDR3: CASSGRGAYLDEQFF

V: TRBV19
CDR3: CASWGQLWGAYGYTF

V: TRBV5-1
CDR3: CASSLNPLAGGYTDTQYF

V: TRBV28
CDR3: CASSFGNREQYF

V: TRBV6-5
CDR3: CASSSQEGGAGTEAFF

V: TRBV6-6
CDR3: CVTGSNQPQHF

V: TRBV5-1
CDR3: CASSLGPGAYNSPLHF

V: TRBV5-1
CDR3: CASSSTSGGLTDTQYF

V: TRBV29-1
CDR3: CSVPTGTRWGYTF

V: TRBV7-2
CDR3: CASSLGAGYSNQPQHF

V: TRBV19
CDR3: CASSSQSSLNTEAFF

V: TRBV19
CDR3: CATGWGRNYEQYF

V: TRBV21-1
CDR3: CASSTEGDRVNHRLQETQYF

V: TRBV30
CDR3: CAWSPGRQGAYGYTF

V: TRBV30
CDR3: CAWRGQGVLYEQYF

V: TRBV7-9
CDR3: CASSLDSNQPQHF

V: TRBV4-1
CDR3: CASSQDKSLVTYLNSPLHF

V: TRBV30
CDR3: CACTRAASQGAYGYTF

V: TRBV4-2
CDR3: CASSQEGGGQGGYGYTF

V: TRBV29-1
CDR3: CSVEKVQGSQETQYF

V: TRBV6-4
CDR3: CASSTFGGVGQPQHF

V: TRBV5-1
CDR3: CASTVQGPAGYTF

V: TRBV19
CDR3: CASSIGSGTPEAFF

V: TRBV27
CDR3: CASRKGQYYGYTF

V: TRBV19
CDR3: CASSPRGGEQYF

V: TRBV30
CDR3: CAWSVPSPGQALGGYTF

V: TRBV27
CDR3: CASRGWGLQETQYF

V: TRBV29-1
CDR3: CSVHRQGDIQYF

V: TRBV7-9
CDR3: CASSLRVNEKLFF

V: TRBV10-1
CDR3: CASSESRGASSEQFF